What follows describes a single T cell receptor (beta chain). No antigen is known for it. Germline V CDR1 and CDR2: SGHVS, FNYEAQ. CDR3 length: 16 amino acids. J was trimmed by 2 bases and V by 1 base; bases with no gene match: 5. Several immunoSEQ plates held equal portions of the genomic DNA taken from each subset. Clones were sequenced by immunoSEQ multiplex PCR, and TCRdb holds only the in-frame ones, with some missing. This table holds approximately 840,000 clones, 96% found once. The sample belongs to a study of shared clonotypes between healthy human individuals. Study-wide context: A couple of female and a few male donors aged 18 to 49 were enrolled. CD8 memory received one plate per donor, CD8 naive two, CD4 memory three and CD4 naive three.

CD45RO-negative CD8 cells positively selected for CCR7 made up the naive population, which excluded terminally differentiated effector memory CD45RA+ cells. Overall study results and limits: Non-shared clonotypes had lower generation probabilities than clonotypes shared by all four sorted-subset donors.

The gene calls are TRBV7-6 and TRBJ2-1; 7 bases fit TRBD2. This clonotype originated in a man under 40 in good health. The sample taken for sequencing was naive CD8+ T cells sorted from blood. The CDR3 here is CASSLGRGVTYNEQFF. Written as DNA, the CDR3 is TGTGCCAGCAGCTTAGGTCGGGGGGTCACCTACAATGAGCAGTTCTTC.